A selection of T cell receptor beta chains follows, all from one sample in a study of cytomegalovirus exposure and HLA in healthy donors. The assay was immunoSEQ multiplex PCR, and TCRdb's table has in-frame clones only and misses some. The sample carries a few hundred thousand clones, approximately 86% recorded once. Sequencing was carried out using PBMCs. These receptor sequences come from a woman aged 18-35 years in good health and CMV-seronegative. The CDR3 runs from the conserved cysteine through the conserved F or W. D genes are given only for firm matches. Not every row has a clone size; where given, it reads once, few, many or a size class.

V: TRBV9; J: TRBJ1-1; D: TRBD1; size: once; CDR3: CASSVADRVGTEAFF; DNA: TGTGCCAGCAGCGTAGCGGACAGGGTAGGCACTGAAGCTTTCTTT
V: TRBV5-1; J: TRBJ2-3; D: NA; size: NA; CDR3: CASSFGSTDTQYF; DNA: TGCGCCAGCAGCTTCGGGAGTACAGATACGCAGTATTTT
V: TRBV20-1; J: TRBJ2-7; D: NA; size: NA; CDR3: CSATEDYEQYF; DNA: TGCAGTGCTACCGAGGACTACGAGCAGTACTTC
V: TRBV5-6; J: TRBJ1-1; D: TRBD1; size: NA; CDR3: CASSLTTGVNTEAFF; DNA: TGTGCCAGCAGCCTGACGACAGGGGTGAACACTGAAGCTTTCTTT
V: TRBV6-5; J: TRBJ2-7; D: NA; size: NA; CDR3: CASSYGSTYEQYF; DNA: TGTGCCAGCAGTTACGGCAGTACCTACGAGCAGTACTTC
V: TRBV2; J: TRBJ2-7; D: TRBD1; size: NA; CDR3: CASRPRQGANEQYF; DNA: TGTGCCAGCAGACCCAGACAGGGGGCCAACGAGCAGTACTTC
V: TRBV27; J: TRBJ2-5; D: NA; size: NA; CDR3: CASSPRTALLQETQYF; DNA: TGTGCCAGCAGTCCACGGACAGCCCTCTTACAAGAGACCCAGTACTTC
V: TRBV28; J: TRBJ2-4; D: NA; size: few; CDR3: CASTQAGENIQYF; DNA: TGTGCCAGCACCCAGGCCGGTGAAAACATTCAGTACTTC
V: TRBV9; J: TRBJ2-7; D: NA; size: NA; CDR3: CASSPEVASYEQYF; DNA: TGTGCCAGCAGCCCGGAAGTAGCTTCCTACGAGCAGTACTTC
V: TRBV28; J: TRBJ2-2; D: NA; size: NA; CDR3: CASRRSVDTGELFF; DNA: TGTGCCAGCAGGCGTAGTGTGGACACCGGGGAGCTGTTTTTT
V: TRBV14; J: TRBJ2-3; D: TRBD2; size: NA; CDR3: CASSQDRRGSTDTQYF; DNA: TGTGCCAGCAGCCAAGATCGGCGGGGGAGCACAGATACGCAGTATTTT
V: TRBV19; J: TRBJ1-5; D: NA; size: few; CDR3: CASSIDPGQPQHF; DNA: TGTGCCAGTAGTATAGATCCGGGGCAGCCCCAGCATTTT
V: TRBV6-5; J: TRBJ2-1; D: TRBD2; size: once; CDR3: CATLSGRSSYNEQFF; DNA: TGTGCCACCCTAAGCGGGAGGAGCTCCTACAATGAGCAGTTCTTC
V: TRBV5-1; J: TRBJ2-3; D: TRBD2; size: NA; CDR3: CASSLTSETDTQYF; DNA: TGCGCCAGCAGCCTCACTAGCGAGACGGATACGCAGTATTTT
V: TRBV5-4; J: TRBJ2-1; D: NA; size: NA; CDR3: CASSFPSSVPYNEQFF; DNA: TGTGCCAGCAGCTTCCCATCTAGCGTCCCCTACAATGAGCAGTTCTTC
V: TRBV27; J: TRBJ2-2; D: NA; size: NA; CDR3: CASSLLTGELFF; DNA: TGTGCCAGCAGTTTACTAACCGGGGAGCTGTTTTTT
V: TRBV4-3; J: TRBJ1-2; D: TRBD1; size: NA; CDR3: CASSQVFRTGPNYGYTF; DNA: TGCGCCAGCAGCCAAGTCTTCCGGACAGGGCCCAACTATGGCTACACCTTC
V: TRBV19; J: TRBJ1-4; D: NA; size: many; CDR3: CASSIDSYNEKLFF; DNA: TGTGCCAGTAGTATCGACAGCTATAATGAAAAACTGTTTTTT
V: TRBV19; J: TRBJ2-7; D: NA; size: few; CDR3: CASSIVRDESQGEQYF; DNA: TGTGCCAGTAGTATAGTAAGGGACGAAAGTCAGGGGGAGCAGTACTTC
V: TRBV10-3; J: TRBJ2-7; D: NA; size: NA; CDR3: CAKCGQRFPYEQYF; DNA: TGTGCCAAATGCGGACAGAGATTCCCCTACGAGCAGTACTTC
V: TRBV6-5; J: TRBJ1-2; D: NA; size: NA; CDR3: CASSYSTHREQGGYTF; DNA: TGTGCCAGCAGTTACTCGACGCACAGGGAGCAGGGTGGCTACACCTTC
V: TRBV6-5; J: TRBJ1-2; D: TRBD1; size: NA; CDR3: CASKSAGGGYGYTF; DNA: TGTGCCAGCAAAAGCGCAGGGGGCGGGTATGGCTACACCTTC
V: TRBV9; J: TRBJ2-7; D: TRBD1; size: NA; CDR3: CASSFSTGSYEQYF; DNA: TGTGCCAGCAGCTTCTCGACAGGGAGCTACGAGCAGTACTTC
V: TRBV6-5; J: TRBJ2-6; D: NA; size: NA; CDR3: CASKGGSSGANVLTF; DNA: TGTGCCAGCAAAGGGGGAAGCTCAGGGGCCAACGTCCTGACTTTC
V: TRBV7-2; J: TRBJ2-7; D: TRBD1; size: NA; CDR3: CASSYSGTGSVYEQYF; DNA: TGTGCCAGCAGCTATTCCGGGACAGGGAGCGTCTACGAGCAGTACTTC
V: TRBV5-8; J: TRBJ1-5; D: TRBD1; size: NA; CDR3: CASSSGQDGAHQPQHF; DNA: TGTGCCAGCAGCTCAGGACAGGACGGGGCGCATCAGCCCCAGCATTTT
V: TRBV5-6; J: TRBJ2-5; D: TRBD1; size: NA; CDR3: CASSLGDRVYQETQYF; DNA: TGTGCCAGCAGCTTGGGGGACAGGGTGTACCAAGAGACCCAGTACTTC
V: TRBV9; J: TRBJ1-1; D: TRBD1; size: NA; CDR3: CASSPTGENTEAFF; DNA: TGTGCCAGCAGCCCCACAGGGGAGAACACTGAAGCTTTCTTT
V: TRBV9; J: TRBJ1-4; D: NA; size: NA; CDR3: CASSPQGIGEKLFF; DNA: TGTGCCAGCAGCCCCCAGGGGATCGGTGAAAAACTGTTTTTT
V: TRBV28; J: TRBJ1-4; D: TRBD1; size: NA; CDR3: CASSSDRDRGREKLFF; DNA: TGTGCCAGCAGTTCAGACCGGGACAGGGGGCGCGAAAAACTGTTTTTT
V: TRBV6-5; J: TRBJ2-1; D: NA; size: NA; CDR3: CASSHYVRNEQFF; DNA: TGTGCCAGCAGTCACTATGTCCGGAATGAGCAGTTCTTC
V: TRBV9; J: TRBJ2-2; D: TRBD1; size: NA; CDR3: CASSVGAGGNTGELFF; DNA: TGTGCCAGCAGCGTAGGGGCAGGGGGCAACACCGGGGAGCTGTTTTTT
V: TRBV5-1; J: TRBJ2-3; D: NA; size: NA; CDR3: CASTPEASTDTQYF; DNA: TGCGCCAGCACCCCGGAGGCTAGCACAGATACGCAGTATTTT